The 17 T cell receptor beta chains reported below all come from one sample, sequenced in a study of T-cell reconstitution after alpha-beta-depleted transplantation in children. Preparing the TCRbeta library involved the use of unique molecular identifiers. A single record per CDR3 protein comes from TCRdb applying MiXCR to the PCR reads. This sample yields around 440,000 distinct CDR3 sequences, of which 15% to 20% are seen a single time; roughly 27% belongs to the top ten. The sample in question was PBMCs, mostly from graft donor cells, obtained 360 days after TCRalphabeta/CD19-depleted stem cell transplant. All receptors come from a boy less than two years old who had a stem cell transplant for Wiskott-Aldrich syndrome, so the T cells may come from the graft donor.

This chain connects TRBV4-1 to TRBJ2-7, with TRBD1 matching over 9 bases. This CDR3 comprises 14 residues. CDR1 is MGHRA and CDR2 is YSYEKL in the germline V gene. J lost 6 bases, V lost 3 bases, and 6 bases had no gene match. CDR3 sequence (DNA): TGCGCCAGCAGCCACATTCCGGGACAGGGCGAGCAGTACTTC. Protein sequence: CASSHIPGQGEQYF.

This clonotype came up many times. The rearrangement joins TRBV29-1 to TRBJ1-2; unclear D gene. The CDR3 is 8 amino acids. Germline V gene data show CDR1 as SQVTM and CDR2 as ANQGSEA. The V gene lost 4 bases and the J gene lost 10 bases, with 4 bases spanning the gap. In nucleotides, the CDR3 is TGCAGCGTTGGCGTCTACACCTTC. As protein: CSVGVYTF.

The chain uses TRBV6-5 and TRBJ2-3, with D unresolved. This CDR3 has 14 residues. Looked up from germline, CDR1 is MNHEY and CDR2 is SVGAGI. The germline V and J ends were trimmed by 0 bases and 5 bases, with 9 bases remaining between them. The CDR3 sequence is CASSYSPLRDTQYF. In DNA form, the CDR3 reads TGTGCCAGCAGTTACTCTCCTTTGAGAGATACGCAGTATTTT.

This clonotype was detected only a few times. V usage is TRBV29-1 and J usage is TRBJ2-5; the D gene is possibly TRBD1 (5 bases). Trimming took 3 bases from V and 5 from J, leaving 13 bases between them. The CDR3 length is 13 residues. Germline CDR1 SQVTM, CDR2 ANQGSEA. The CDR3 is CSVDRVMTETQYF. CDR3 bases: TGCAGCGTTGACAGGGTAATGACGGAGACCCAGTACTTC.

The chain uses TRBV11-1 and TRBJ2-4; D is perhaps TRBD1 (5 bases). The CDR3 sequence is 18 residues long. With 5 bases removed from V and 0 bases from J, the gap between germline ends came to 20 bases. Germline V gives CDR1 SGHAT, CDR2 FQDESV (reference sequence). CDR3 residues: CASSAPLGPRGAKNIQYF. CDR3 nucleotide sequence: TGTGCCAGCAGCGCCCCTTTGGGGCCTAGGGGAGCCAAAAACATTCAGTACTTC. Complete variable domain (other parts from reference TRBV11-1 and TRBJ2-4): EAEVAQSPRYKITEKSQAVAFWCDPISGHATLYWYRQILGQGPELLVQFQDESVVDDSQLPKDRFSAERLKGVDSTLKIQPAELGDSAMYLCASSAPLGPRGAKNIQYFGAGTRLSVL.

This sequence joins TRBV20-1 and TRBJ2-5; possibly TRBD1 for D (6 bases). Germline V CDR1 and CDR2: DFQATT, SNEGSKA (reference sequence). The CDR3 length is 13 residues. Trimming took 3 bases from V and 13 from J, leaving 21 bases between them. DNA for the CDR3: TGCAGTGCTAGGGAGCCGGGACAAGTTATAATGTACTTC. Residues: CSAREPGQVIMYF.

The chain uses TRBV7-7 and TRBJ2-1; weak D call: TRBD2 (6 bases). V lost 3 bases, J lost 0 bases, and 9 bases lay in between. Germline CDR1 is SSHAT and CDR2 is FNYEAQ (reference sequence). CDR3 length: 15 residues. CDR3 nucleotide sequence: TGTGCCAGCAGCTTTCAGGGAGGCTCCTACAATGAGCAGTTCTTC. Its protein product is CASSFQGGSYNEQFF.

V gene TRBV5-1 combines with J gene TRBJ2-5; D possibly matches TRBD1 or TRBD2 (5 bases each). CDR1 SGHRS and CDR2 YFSETQ come from the germline V gene. CDR3 length: 14 amino acids. Trimming pared 7 bases from V and 1 base from J, leaving 14 bases between. The CDR3 protein is CASGDLSTQETQYF. Written as DNA, the CDR3 is TGCGCCAGCGGGGACCTTTCAACCCAAGAGACCCAGTACTTC.

The chain couples TRBV10-1 to TRBJ2-3; the D is unclear. V was trimmed by 0 bases and J by 7 bases, leaving 5 bases between them. Germline V gene sequence: CDR1 WNHNN, CDR2 SYGVQD (reference sequence). The CDR3 covers 12 residues. In DNA form, the CDR3 reads TGCGCCAGCAGTGAGTCGGAAAATACGCAGTATTTT. Translated, it gives CASSESENTQYF.

V is TRBV7-8 and J is TRBJ2-1; tentative D call: TRBD2 (6 bases). The V gene's germline CDR1 is SGHVS and CDR2 FQNEAQ. There are 14 residues in the CDR3. V was shortened by 5 bases and J by 5 bases, with 13 bases between the two germline ends. The CDR3 loop is CASSPRDFHNEQFF. DNA of the CDR3: TGTGCCAGCAGCCCCCGGGACTTTCACAATGAGCAGTTCTTC. The complete variable domain, with remaining parts taken from reference TRBV7-8 and TRBJ2-1, reads GAGVSQSPRYKVAKRGQDVALRCDPISGHVSLFWYQQALGQGPEFLTYFQNEAQLDKSGLPSDRFFAERPEGSVSTLKIQRTQQEDSAVYLCASSPRDFHNEQFFGPGTRLTVL.

J is TRBJ2-5 and V is TRBV5-1, with a tentative D call TRBD1 (6 bases). The germline gives CDR1 SGHRS, CDR2 YFSETQ. V was clipped by 0 bases and J by 0 bases, with 9 bases between them. This CDR3 contains 15 residues. The CDR3 protein is CASSLARGDQETQYF. Written as DNA, the CDR3 is TGCGCCAGCAGCTTGGCCAGGGGAGACCAAGAGACCCAGTACTTC.

This clonotype was counted only a few times. The chain uses TRBV7-2 and TRBJ1-5; D ambiguous. Deletions cut 4 bases from V and 3 bases from J, with 10 bases between. Germline V CDR1 and CDR2: SGHTA, FQGNSA. This CDR3 comprises 14 residues. The chain's CDR3 is CASSSNSYNQPQHF. CDR3 sequence (DNA): TGTGCCAGCAGCTCAAACAGTTACAATCAGCCCCAGCATTTT.

This clonotype has a handful of counts. The V call is TRBV12-3 or TRBV12-4, the J call TRBJ2-1, with D unclear. The germline V and J ends were trimmed by 6 bases and 4 bases, with 10 bases remaining between them. The length of the CDR3 is 13 residues. CDR3 loop: CASSNLRYNEQFF. The CDR3 region has the DNA TGTGCCAGCAGCAATCTAAGATACAATGAGCAGTTCTTC.

V is TRBV3-1 and J is TRBJ2-1; D not certain. Germline loops: CDR1 LGHDT, CDR2 YNNKEL (reference sequence). V was shortened by 1 base and J by 9 bases, with 10 bases between the two germline ends. This CDR3 has 13 residues. CDR3 sequence: CASSQVGVGEQFF. CDR3 coding DNA: TGTGCCAGCAGCCAAGTTGGCGTGGGTGAGCAGTTCTTC.

This clonotype appeared a few times. The chain recombines TRBV11-2 with TRBJ2-7; TRBD1 matches 11 bases. The CDR3 has 15 residues. CDR1 is SGHAT and CDR2 is FQNNGV in the germline V gene. Germline trimming cut 7 bases from V and 2 bases from J; bases unmatched to any gene: 7. The CDR3 nucleotides read TGTGCCAGCAACACCCGGGGACAGGGGGCCTACGAGCAGTACTTC. Amino acids: CASNTRGQGAYEQYF.

The chain combines TRBV5-1 with TRBJ2-1, with D hard to call. CDR1 SGHRS and CDR2 YFSETQ come from the germline V gene. The CDR3 has 15 amino acids. V gave up 1 base and J gave up 5 bases, with 13 bases separating them. The DNA for the CDR3 is TGCGCCAGCAGCTTGCTGGGCCCCCTGGACAATGAGCAGTTCTTC. This sequence encodes CASSLLGPLDNEQFF.

The chain uses TRBV29-1 and TRBJ2-1, with TRBD2 matching 12 bases. V was pared by 6 bases and J by 4 bases, with 13 bases of the junction left unmatched. CDR1 and CDR2 from the germline V gene are SQVTM and ANQGSEA. The CDR3 is made up of 17 amino acids. The CDR3 protein is CSVPTSGRSGSYNEQFF. DNA for the CDR3: TGCAGCGTCCCTACTAGCGGGAGGTCGGGGTCTTACAATGAGCAGTTCTTC.